Below are 14 T cell receptor beta chains sequenced from a single sample in a study of siplizumab effects on memory and regulatory T cells (dated by TCRdb to 2018 to 2020). The library came from the immunoSEQ multiplex PCR assay. Held by TCRdb, this immuneACCESS table contains in-frame sequences only and omits some clones. Under half of the omission traces to an unresolved V gene where checked; the cause of the rest is unknown. The sample table contains roughly 80,000 clones; only one count was recorded for 80% to 90% of them. The top ten clones comprise around 1.4% of the sample. Material: Tregs sorted from blood. These receptors came from a human donor in good health.

The CDR3 DNA is TGCGCCAGCAGCCCCACAGGGTTTACGACCTACGAGCAGTACTTC. Translating it yields CASSPTGFTTYEQYF. The chain employs TRBV10-1 and TRBJ2-7, with D possibly TRBD1 on 6 matching bases. The CDR3 covers 15 residues. Germline CDR1 and CDR2: WNHNN and SYGVQD (reference sequence). Trimming took 6 bases from V and 2 from J, leaving 17 bases between them.

The V and J genes are TRBV2 and TRBJ2-1; 7 bases are a match to TRBD1. J lost 3 bases, V lost 6 bases, and 5 bases had no gene match. The germline V gene encodes CDR1 SNHLY and CDR2 FYNNEI. CDR3 length: 14 amino acids. CDR3 in amino acids: CASRPRTGYNEQFF. CDR3 nucleotides: TGTGCCAGCAGGCCCCGGACAGGCTACAATGAGCAGTTCTTC.

This clone has just a few counts. The chain carries TRBV10-3 and TRBJ1-6, with no clear D. The CDR3 covers 12 residues. The V gene lost 11 bases and the J gene lost 7 bases, with 12 bases spanning the gap. Germline V CDR1 and CDR2: ENHRY, SYGVKD. CDR3 DNA: TGTGCCGCCGGACCGACCAATTCACCCCTCCACTTT. It specifies CAAGPTNSPLHF.

V gene TRBV28 combines with J gene TRBJ1-5, with 8 bases fitting TRBD1. CDR1 is MDHEN, CDR2 SYDVKM, per germline. CDR3 size: 17 residues. The V segment lost 4 bases and the J segment 1 base; nucleotides outside the gene matches: 9. The CDR3 region is CASSSLQGAMSNQPQHF. DNA of the CDR3: TGTGCCAGCAGTTCCCTCCAGGGGGCGATGAGCAATCAGCCCCAGCATTTT. Together with reference TRBV28 and TRBJ1-5, the CDR3 gives the full variable domain: DVKVTQSSRYLVKRTGEKVFLECVQDMDHENMFWYRQDPGLGLRLIYFSYDVKMKEKGDIPEGYSVSREKKERFSLILESASTNQTSMYLCASSSLQGAMSNQPQHFGDGTRLSIL.

The V and J genes are TRBV6-5 and TRBJ1-2; a weak D match, TRBD1 (5 bases). Germline CDR1 MNHEY, CDR2 SVGAGI. Trimming took 2 bases from V and 7 from J, leaving 11 bases between them. The CDR3 has 13 amino acids. CDR3 region: CASSYGGFGGYTF. The CDR3 DNA reads as TGTGCCAGCAGTTACGGGGGTTTCGGTGGCTACACCTTC.

This chain joins TRBV7-2 and TRBJ1-4; 8 nucleotides match TRBD1. The germline V gene has CDR1 SGHTA and CDR2 FQGNSA. The J segment lost 5 bases and the V segment lost 2 bases, leaving 7 bases of the junction unmatched. CDR3 length: 16 amino acids. The CDR3 bases are TGTGCCAGCAGCTTATTTGGGACAGGAGGAAATGAAAAACTGTTTTTT. It codes for CASSLFGTGGNEKLFF.

J is TRBJ2-3 and V is TRBV19, with D possibly matching TRBD2 (6 bases). The CDR3 extends over 12 amino acids. Germline loops: CDR1 LNHDA, CDR2 SQIVND (reference sequence). Trimming removed 6 bases at V and 4 bases at J, with 8 bases between. The CDR3, as DNA: TGTGCCAGTAGCGGGACTGCAGATACGCAGTATTTT. Residues: CASSGTADTQYF.

The J gene is TRBJ1-4, the V gene TRBV6-6; 8 positions agree with TRBD1. Germline values: CDR1 MNHNY, CDR2 SVGAGI (reference sequence). V dropped 6 bases and J dropped 7; count of bases not matched to a gene: 7. This CDR3 contains 14 residues. CDR3 bases: TGTGCCAGCAGGGACAGGGTGTGGAGTGAAAAACTGTTTTTT. Protein: CASRDRVWSEKLFF.

The chain combines TRBV11-2 with TRBJ1-2, with D hard to call. Germline V lookup: CDR1 SGHAT, CDR2 FQNNGV. V lost 0 bases to trimming and J lost 8 bases, with 10 bases between them. This CDR3 has 13 residues. As DNA, the CDR3 is TGTGCCAGCAGCTTAGATCTTGCGGAAGGCTACACCTTC. It encodes CASSLDLAEGYTF.

The J gene is TRBJ1-4, the V gene TRBV6-1; D uncertain. The CDR3 loop spans 12 amino acids. V lost 9 bases, J lost 6 bases, and 11 bases lay in between. CDR1 and CDR2 from the germline V gene are MNHNS and SASEGT. CDR3 DNA: TGTGCCAGTAGGGTCGGGTATGAAAAACTGTTTTTT. Its translation is CASRVGYEKLFF.

This clone was seen a single time. V and J are TRBV5-5 and TRBJ1-6; the match to TRBD1 covers 7 bases. Germline V gene data show CDR1 as SGHKS and CDR2 as YYEKEE (reference sequence). The CDR3 is 15 amino acids. With 2 bases clipped from V and 7 bases from J, the junction kept 6 bases outside the gene matches. CDR3 nucleotide sequence: TGTGCCAGCAGCTTAGCAGGGACAGAAAATTCACCCCTCCACTTT. Translation: CASSLAGTENSPLHF.

The chain couples TRBV9 to TRBJ2-3; tentatively, D is TRBD2 (5 bases). The CDR3 totals 15 residues. Trimming cost V 3 bases and J 3 bases, with 14 bases left between them. CDR1 is SGDLS and CDR2 is YYNGEE in the germline V gene. The CDR3 protein is CASSGRGAVTDTQYF. CDR3 sequence (DNA): TGTGCCAGCAGCGGTCGGGGAGCGGTAACAGATACGCAGTATTTT. Full variable domain (outside the CDR3, taken from reference TRBV9 and TRBJ2-3): DSGVTQTPKHLITATGQRVTLRCSPRSGDLSVYWYQQSLDQGLQFLIQYYNGEERAKGNILERFSAQQFPDLHSELNLSSLELGDSALYFCASSGRGAVTDTQYFGPGTRLTVL.

This clone was found once. The chain joins TRBV4-3 to TRBJ2-2; D may match TRBD1 or TRBD2 (6 bases each). V was pared by 0 bases and J by 5 bases, with 16 bases between. The CDR3 is 17 residues long. Looked up from germline, CDR1 is LGHNA and CDR2 is YSLEER. CDR3 sequence reads: CASSQDRTGAITGELFF. DNA of the CDR3: TGCGCCAGCAGCCAAGATAGGACGGGGGCGATAACCGGGGAGCTGTTTTTT.

The rearrangement joins TRBV18 to TRBJ1-3; D may be TRBD1 (5 bases). Trimming took 4 bases from V and 3 from J, leaving 10 bases between them. CDR1 is KGHSH and CDR2 is LQKENI in the germline V gene. The CDR3 sequence is 14 residues long. CDR3 sequence reads: CASSRGTDGNTIYF. The DNA of the CDR3 is TGTGCCAGCTCACGAGGGACTGATGGAAACACCATATATTTT.